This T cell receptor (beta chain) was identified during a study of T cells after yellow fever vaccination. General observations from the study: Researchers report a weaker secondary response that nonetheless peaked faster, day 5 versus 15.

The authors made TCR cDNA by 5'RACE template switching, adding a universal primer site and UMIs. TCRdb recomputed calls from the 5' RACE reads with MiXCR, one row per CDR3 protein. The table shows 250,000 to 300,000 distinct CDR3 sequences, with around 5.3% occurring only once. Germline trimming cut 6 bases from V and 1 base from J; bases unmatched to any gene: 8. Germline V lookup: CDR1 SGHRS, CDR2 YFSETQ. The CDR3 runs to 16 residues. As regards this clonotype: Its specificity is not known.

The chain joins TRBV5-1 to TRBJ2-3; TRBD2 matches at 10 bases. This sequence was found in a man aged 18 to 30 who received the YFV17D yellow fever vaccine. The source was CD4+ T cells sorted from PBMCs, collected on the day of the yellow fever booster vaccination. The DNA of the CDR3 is TGCGCCAGCACCTACTCCGGGACTAGCGGCACAGATACGCAGTATTTT. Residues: CASTYSGTSGTDTQYF.